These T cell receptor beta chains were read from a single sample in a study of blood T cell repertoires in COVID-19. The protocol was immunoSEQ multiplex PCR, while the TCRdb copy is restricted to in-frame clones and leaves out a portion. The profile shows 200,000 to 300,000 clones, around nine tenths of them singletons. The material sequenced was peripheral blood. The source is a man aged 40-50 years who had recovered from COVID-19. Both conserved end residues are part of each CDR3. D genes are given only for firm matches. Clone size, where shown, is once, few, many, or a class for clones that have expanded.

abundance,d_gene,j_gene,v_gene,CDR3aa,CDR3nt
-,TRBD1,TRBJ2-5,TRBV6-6,CASSYLGRGSQETQYF,TGTGCCAGCAGTTACTTAGGCAGGGGGTCTCAAGAGACCCAGTACTTC
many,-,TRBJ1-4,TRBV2,CASSATVPPNEKLFF,TGTGCCAGCAGTGCCACGGTTCCTCCCAATGAAAAACTGTTTTTT
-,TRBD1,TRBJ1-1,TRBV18,CASSPTGLNTEAFF,TGTGCCAGCTCACCGACAGGGCTTAACACTGAAGCTTTCTTT
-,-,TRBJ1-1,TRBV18,CASSRDPGVTEAFF,TGTGCCAGCTCACGGGACCCAGGGGTGACTGAAGCTTTCTTT
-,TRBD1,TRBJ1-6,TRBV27,CASSRKGQGVGAYNSPLHF,TGTGCCAGCAGTCGAAAGGGGCAGGGGGTAGGCGCCTATAATTCACCCCTCCACTTT
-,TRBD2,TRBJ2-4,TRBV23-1,CASSPDAPREENIQYF,TGCGCCAGCAGTCCCGACGCGCCCCGGGAGGAAAACATTCAGTACTTC
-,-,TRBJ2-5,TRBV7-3,CASSLTAEGWETQYF,TGTGCCAGCAGCTTAACGGCTGAGGGCTGGGAGACCCAGTACTTC
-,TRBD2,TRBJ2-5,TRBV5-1,CASSLVLGAGEETQYF,TGCGCCAGCAGCTTGGTTTTAGGAGCGGGAGAGGAGACCCAGTACTTC
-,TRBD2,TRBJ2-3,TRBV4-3,CASSQDRRRGDTDTQYF,TGCGCCAGCAGCCAAGATCGAAGGCGGGGGGACACAGATACGCAGTATTTT
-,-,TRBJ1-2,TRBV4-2,CASSQDGEGHLGYTF,TGTGCCAGCAGCCAAGATGGAGAGGGACACCTTGGCTACACCTTC
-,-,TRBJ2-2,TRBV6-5,CALQVSNTGELFF,TGTGCCTTACAGGTTTCGAACACCGGGGAGCTGTTTTTT
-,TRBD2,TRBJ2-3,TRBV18,CASSQGLAGGTDTQYF,TGTGCCAGCTCACAAGGACTAGCGGGCGGCACAGATACGCAGTATTTT
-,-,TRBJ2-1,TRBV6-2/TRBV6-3,CASSYDSTTLQGEQFF,TGTGCCAGCAGTTACGACTCTACAACTCTACAGGGTGAGCAGTTCTTC
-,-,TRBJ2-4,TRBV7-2,CASSLAYRVRNIQYF,TGTGCCAGCAGCTTAGCCTACAGGGTTAGGAACATTCAGTACTTC
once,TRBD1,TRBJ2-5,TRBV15,CATSRDYRGGRRETQYF,TGTGCCACCAGCAGAGATTATCGAGGGGGCAGGCGAGAGACCCAGTACTTC
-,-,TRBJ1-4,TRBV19,CASSRQGGQSSEKLFF,TGTGCCAGTAGTCGCCAAGGGGGACAAAGCAGTGAAAAACTGTTTTTT
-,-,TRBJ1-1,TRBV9,CASSVQGGTEAFF,TGTGCCAGCAGCGTCCAGGGAGGGACTGAAGCTTTCTTT
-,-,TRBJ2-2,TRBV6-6,CASSMNLVPGELFF,TGTGCCAGCAGCATGAACCTAGTACCCGGGGAGCTGTTTTTT
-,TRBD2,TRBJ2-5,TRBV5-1,CATSFSGGRQTQYF,TGCGCCACCTCCTTCTCGGGGGGTCGTCAGACCCAGTACTTC
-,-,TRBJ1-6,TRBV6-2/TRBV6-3,CASSYTGPNVSPLHF,TGTGCCAGCAGTTACACGGGTCCCAACGTTTCACCCCTCCACTTT
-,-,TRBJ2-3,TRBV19,CASSMFAAATSTDTQYF,TGTGCCAGTAGTATGTTCGCGGCGGCTACTAGCACAGATACGCAGTATTTT
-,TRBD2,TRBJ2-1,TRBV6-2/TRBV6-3,CASSYSKASGGAFLHEQFF,TGTGCCAGCAGTTACTCGAAGGCTAGCGGGGGGGCCTTTTTGCATGAGCAGTTCTTC
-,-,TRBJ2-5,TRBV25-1,CASSESGREETQYF,TGTGCCAGCAGTGAATCGGGCAGGGAAGAGACCCAGTACTTC
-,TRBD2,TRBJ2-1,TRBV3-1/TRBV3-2,CASSQGRGATEQFF,TGTGCCAGCAGCCAAGGGCGGGGGGCCACTGAGCAGTTCTTC
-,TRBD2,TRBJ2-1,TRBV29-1,CSVEAGGNNEQFF,TGCAGCGTTGAAGCGGGGGGAAACAATGAGCAGTTCTTC
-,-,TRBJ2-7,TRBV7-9,CASSRTAYEQYF,TGTGCCAGCAGCCGGACAGCCTACGAGCAGTACTTC
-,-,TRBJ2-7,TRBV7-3,CASSLRSEQYF,TGTGCCAGCAGCTTGCGGAGCGAGCAGTACTTC
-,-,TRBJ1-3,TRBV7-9,CASSPTGTTLSLGNTIYF,TGTGCCAGCAGCCCTACCGGGACAACTCTTTCGTTGGGAAACACCATATATTTT
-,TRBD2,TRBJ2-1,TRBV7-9,CASSLDARGGRAWGPEQFF,TGTGCCAGCAGCTTAGACGCACGAGGAGGGAGGGCCTGGGGTCCTGAGCAGTTCTTC
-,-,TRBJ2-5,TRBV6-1,CASSDRGGRQTQYF,TGTGCCAGCAGTGACAGAGGAGGCCGGCAGACCCAGTACTTC
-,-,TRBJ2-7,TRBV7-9,CASSLASNRIYEQYF,TGTGCCAGCAGCTTAGCAAGTAACAGGATCTACGAGCAGTACTTC
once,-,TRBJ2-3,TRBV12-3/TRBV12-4,CASRKLLRDTQYF,TGTGCCAGCAGGAAGCTTTTAAGAGATACGCAGTATTTT
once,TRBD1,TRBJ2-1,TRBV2,CASAGGHEQFF,TGTGCCAGCGCAGGGGGCCATGAGCAGTTCTTC
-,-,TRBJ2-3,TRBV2,CASRKGPNTQYF,TGTGCCAGCAGGAAGGGGCCCAATACGCAGTATTTT
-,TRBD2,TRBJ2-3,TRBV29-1,CSVDDAAGGTDTQYF,TGCAGCGTTGACGATGCGGCGGGAGGCACAGATACGCAGTATTTT
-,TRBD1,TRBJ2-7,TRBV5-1,CASSLTGQGFHEQYF,TGCGCCAGCAGCTTGACGGGACAGGGGTTCCACGAGCAGTACTTC
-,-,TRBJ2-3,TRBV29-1,CSVDGRGTDTQYF,TGCAGCGTTGATGGCAGGGGCACAGATACGCAGTATTTT
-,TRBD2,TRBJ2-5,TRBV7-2,CASSLRASGGTQYF,TGTGCCAGCAGCTTAAGGGCTAGCGGGGGAACCCAGTACTTC
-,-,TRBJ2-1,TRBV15,CASRLGGADNEQFF,TGTGCCTCCCGTCTAGGCGGTGCGGACAATGAGCAGTTCTTC
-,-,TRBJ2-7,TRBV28,CASSQTVTEQYF,TGTGCCAGCAGTCAGACAGTCACCGAGCAGTACTTC
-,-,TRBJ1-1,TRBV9,CASSIEGGPDVRFF,TGTGCCAGCAGCATAGAGGGAGGGCCTGATGTTAGGTTCTTT
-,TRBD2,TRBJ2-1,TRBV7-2,CASSSPLAGDEQFF,TGTGCCAGCAGCTCACCACTAGCGGGAGATGAGCAGTTCTTC
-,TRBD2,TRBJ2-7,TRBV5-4,CASSLGSGGPSNEQYF,TGTGCCAGCAGCTTGGGGTCGGGAGGGCCCTCGAACGAGCAGTACTTC
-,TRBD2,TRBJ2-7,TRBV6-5,CASSYVGAGGLYEQYF,TGTGCCAGCAGTTACGTAGGTGCGGGGGGCCTTTACGAGCAGTACTTC
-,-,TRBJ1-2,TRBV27,CASSPRDTRTNYGYTF,TGTGCCAGCAGTCCCCGGGACACTCGCACTAACTATGGCTACACCTTC
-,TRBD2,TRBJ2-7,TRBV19,CASSGRLAGVPPYEQYF,TGTGCCAGTAGTGGTCGACTAGCGGGAGTCCCCCCTTACGAGCAGTACTTC
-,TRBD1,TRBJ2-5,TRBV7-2,CASSPPGQGAGETQYF,TGTGCCAGCAGCCCCCCGGGACAGGGGGCGGGAGAGACCCAGTACTTC
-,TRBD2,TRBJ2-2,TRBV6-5,CASSLLTSGAGELFF,TGTGCCAGCAGTCTTTTAACTAGCGGGGCCGGGGAGCTGTTTTTT
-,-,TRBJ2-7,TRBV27,CASRLIDGEDEQYF,TGTGCCAGCCGCCTCATTGACGGGGAAGACGAGCAGTACTTC
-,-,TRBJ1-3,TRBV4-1,CASSQDWGVGNTIYF,TGCGCCAGCAGCCAAGACTGGGGCGTGGGAAACACCATATATTTT
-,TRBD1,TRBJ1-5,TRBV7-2,CASSARQGDGQPQHF,TGTGCCAGCAGCGCCCGACAGGGAGATGGTCAGCCCCAGCATTTT
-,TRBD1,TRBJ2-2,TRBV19,CASRSGTGGFYTGELFF,TGTGCCAGTAGATCCGGGACAGGGGGATTCTACACCGGGGAGCTGTTTTTT
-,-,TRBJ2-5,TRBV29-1,CSVEDPAGRETQYF,TGCAGCGTTGAAGATCCAGCGGGTCGGGAGACCCAGTACTTC
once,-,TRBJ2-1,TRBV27,CASSFLERVANEQFF,TGTGCCAGCAGTTTTCTGGAGCGAGTGGCCAATGAGCAGTTCTTC